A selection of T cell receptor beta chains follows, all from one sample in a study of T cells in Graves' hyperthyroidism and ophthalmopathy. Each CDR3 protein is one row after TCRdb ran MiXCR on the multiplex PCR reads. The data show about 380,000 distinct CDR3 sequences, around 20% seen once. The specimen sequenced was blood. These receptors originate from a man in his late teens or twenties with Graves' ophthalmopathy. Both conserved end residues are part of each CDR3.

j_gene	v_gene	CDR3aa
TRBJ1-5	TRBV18	CASSLPPGLNQPQHF
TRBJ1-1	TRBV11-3	CASSAQGDTEAFF
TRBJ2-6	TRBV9	CASSVPGESGANVLTF
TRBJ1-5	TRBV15	CATSRDTGNNQPQHF
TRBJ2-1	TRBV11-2	CANSIQDEQFF
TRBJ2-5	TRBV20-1	CSARRGQVVETQYF
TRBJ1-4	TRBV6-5	CASSYQEDEKLFF
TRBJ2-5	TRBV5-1	CASSHSSGEETQYF
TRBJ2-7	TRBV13	CASRGQGHSYEQYF
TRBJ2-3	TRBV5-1	CASSPYPADTQYF
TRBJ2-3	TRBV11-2	CASSRGEGKGYF
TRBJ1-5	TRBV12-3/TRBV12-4	CASSLGTGWVQPQHF
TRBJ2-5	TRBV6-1	CASSEAQGVQETQYF
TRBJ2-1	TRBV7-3	CASSLNGVGLAGGEQFF
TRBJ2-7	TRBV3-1	CASSPQGGTPYEQYF
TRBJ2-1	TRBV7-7	CASSSASGGDNEQFF
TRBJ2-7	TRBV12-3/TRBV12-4	CASSQGPGASYEQYF
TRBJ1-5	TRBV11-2	CASSLGTTQPQHF
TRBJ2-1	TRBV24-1	CATSAPGGMGWNEQFF
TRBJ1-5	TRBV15	CATSSESGTDSNQPQHF
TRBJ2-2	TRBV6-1	CASRGAGELFF
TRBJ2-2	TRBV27	CASSFGGRRELFF
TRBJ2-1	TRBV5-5	CASSLVAGGLEQFF
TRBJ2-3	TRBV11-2	CASSLVGERDTQYF
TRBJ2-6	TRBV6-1	CASSTARAGANVLTF
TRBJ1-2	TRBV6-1	CASSEWSVVYGYTF
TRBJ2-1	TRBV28	CASSTSGGALFSSYNEQFF
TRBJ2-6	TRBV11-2	CASSFTHGESSGANVLTF
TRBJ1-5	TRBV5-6	CASSLGSQPQHF
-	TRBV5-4	CASSLGFRDIIPDYEQFF
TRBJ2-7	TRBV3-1	CASSQEGLVGDEQYF
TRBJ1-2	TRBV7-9	CASSLPDNAFTNYGYTF
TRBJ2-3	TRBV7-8	CASSSGGASTDTQYF
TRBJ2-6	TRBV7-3	CASSLKGDRGPGANVLTF
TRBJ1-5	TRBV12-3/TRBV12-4	CASSLNQPGNQPQHF
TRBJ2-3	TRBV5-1	CASSLLPSSGATDTQYF
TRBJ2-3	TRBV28	CASSLYTIGGSEKGDTQYF
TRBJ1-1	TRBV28	CASSVRDRATEAFF
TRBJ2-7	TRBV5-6	CASRGTGGVYEQYF
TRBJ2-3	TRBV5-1	CASRTGRGGTDTQYF
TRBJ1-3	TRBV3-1	CASSEGVATIYF
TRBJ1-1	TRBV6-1	CASTPPGPMNTEAFF
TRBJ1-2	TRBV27	CASSLMEGLGYTF
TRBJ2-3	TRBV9	CASSAGGGGNTQYF
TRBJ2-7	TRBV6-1	CASSDSPGTDSSYEQYF
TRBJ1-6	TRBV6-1	CASRQGQDSPLHF
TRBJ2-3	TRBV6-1	CASSILTSGGNTDTQYF
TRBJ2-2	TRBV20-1	CSARGIEGTGELFF
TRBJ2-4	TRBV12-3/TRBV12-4	CASSSRTGGNIQYF
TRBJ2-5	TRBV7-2	CASSLEGTGEETQYF
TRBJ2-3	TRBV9	CASSVETSGGLDTQYF
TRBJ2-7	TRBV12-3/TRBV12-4	CASRRPGHEYEQYF
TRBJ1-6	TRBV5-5	CASSLVRGQGDSPLHF
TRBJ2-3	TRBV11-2	CASIIRTSGRESTDTQYF
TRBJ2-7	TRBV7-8	CASSYGGGTGDYEQYF